The clone carrying this T cell receptor (beta chain) was observed once. Its specificity is unknown. This entry comes from a study of a mutant IDH1 vaccine in newly diagnosed glioma. Across the study: Males made up about 60% and females roughly 38% of treated patients, whose mean age was around 41 years. Patients got radiotherapy, temozolomide, or both beforehand, and most got both. Study-level findings and limits: The vaccine induced immune responses, and these occurred in about 95% of patients.

Described time point: week 23, last vaccination. Vaccinated patients received 300 ug of mutant IDH1 20-mer peptide per dose, with topical imiquimod. Donors' newly diagnosed IDH1-mutant WHO grade 3 or 4 astrocytomas lacked nuclear ATRX. Trimming shortened V by 3 bases and J by 0 bases, and 5 bases separated the two germline ends. Germline CDR1 KGHSH, CDR2 LQKENI. The CDR3 spans 13 residues. TCRdb's copy holds only in-frame clones and misses some; the assay was immunoSEQ multiplex PCR. The data show about 77,000 clones, around 83% seen once. The source of this sequence is a woman in her 50s with glioma. The sequenced sample was PBMCs, obtained from a glioma patient whose treatment included an IDH1 peptide vaccine. The rearrangement uses TRBV18 and TRBJ1-1; D uncertain. The CDR3 protein is CASSPDMNTEAFF. The CDR3 bases are TGTGCCAGCTCACCCGATATGAACACTGAAGCTTTCTTT.